The entry that follows covers one T cell receptor (beta chain) sequence. This clone was seen just once. Its antigen has not been determined. Qualities for individual bases were not recorded, and no much larger clone is one base off. This sample was included in a study of blood T cell repertoires in COVID-19 (dated by TCRdb to the early 2020s). About the investigation overall: Collaborator samples came from the United States, Italy and Spain and covered acute and convalescent phases of COVID-19. The prospective study material was composed of cDNA or gDNA derived from T cells, B-cell-depleted T cells, or PBMCs. Subjects who had been exposed to COVID-19, were actively infected with it, or had recovered from it provided the deeply sampled blood TCRbeta repertoires that made up the dataset. A freely available public database, intended as a resource for researchers studying the immune response to SARS-CoV-2, is where the repertoires were released. Samples came from the ongoing ImmuneRACE study (first 160 participants) plus 1,254 subjects from 6 global collaborators. Nearly every sample came with metadata listing a de-identified subject ID, COVID-19 status, age in years and sex. Where available, HLA class I and class II types were taken from metadata supplied by the sample provider and were not determined by assay-based typing. Summary of the overall study and its limitations: The quantity of clinical and demographic metadata differed by source and by participant and was supplied without curation.

Sequences SEHNR (CDR1) and FQNEAQ (CDR2) are obtained from the germline V gene (reference sequence). V loses 7 bases of germline sequence and J loses 5 bases, and the interval between the two ends is 20 bases. The CDR3 starts with the cysteine, ends with the phenylalanine, and has 15 residues. Left in the record is the CDR3 DNA by itself, 45 bases read in frame from the first base. The immunoSEQ Assay, a bias-controlled multiplex PCR, was used to amplify TCRbeta CDR3 regions from genomic DNA. Concerning the study's data processing: Nucleated cell counts per sample were estimated from amplification of reference gene primers within the assay. To quantify the absolute abundance of each unique TCRbeta CDR3 rearrangement, sequence reads were collapsed and filtered. For each sample, productive Simpson clonality was calculated as the square root of Simpson's diversity index over productive rearrangements. TCRdb retrieved this table from immuneACCESS and kept in-frame rearrangements only. Not all clones are present; in checked studies, unresolved V genes account for under half, and no reason is known for the remainder. V and J calls and clone size are those listed in that table; D and trimming were worked out from the DNA. Within this sample are tens of thousands of clones, with around four fifths of them counted one time only. The ten largest clonotypes hold about an eighth of the sample.

Whole blood was collected in K2EDTA tubes by collaborating institutions according to the institutions' own protocols. Collaborator samples were shipped for TCRbeta analysis as frozen whole blood, isolated PBMCs, or DNA extracted from either sample type. The TCR comes from a human donor in a cohort sampled during active COVID-19. The V and J genes are TRBV7-9 and TRBJ1-1; no D segment can be confidently identified. Sequencing used peripheral blood. The CDR3 protein is CASTWGGGRGTEAFF. The sequenced DNA is TGTGCCAGCACCTGGGGTGGAGGGAGAGGAACTGAAGCTTTCTTT.